The T cell receptor beta chain described here comes from a study of T cell responses to AZD1222 COVID-19 vaccine. This clone was observed a handful of times. Antigen specificity is unknown. Study conclusions and caveats: It was only after the peak T cell response that any repertoires were sampled. The donor cohort was predominantly white British with a female majority, and clonal diversity may have been underestimated. Seropositive status at baseline applied to only a handful of AZD1222 recipients.

Method: immunoSEQ multiplex PCR; TCRdb's copy keeps in-frame clones and lacks some. This sample carries more than 100,000 clones, 70% to 85% of them seen once, and the ten largest clones take 5% to 7%. V lost 5 bases to trimming and J lost 3 bases, with 22 bases between them. The CDR3 is 17 amino acids. Germline V gene sequence: CDR1 SNHLY, CDR2 FYNNEI. J is TRBJ1-1 and V is TRBV2; tentatively, D is TRBD1 (6 bases). The sample in question was peripheral blood, obtained on day 0 of AZD1222 vaccination. The TCR sequence derives from an adult in good health. This CDR3 is CASSLLITTGGDTEAFF. DNA for the CDR3: TGTGCCAGCAGTCTTTTAATAACGACAGGAGGAGACACTGAAGCTTTCTTT.